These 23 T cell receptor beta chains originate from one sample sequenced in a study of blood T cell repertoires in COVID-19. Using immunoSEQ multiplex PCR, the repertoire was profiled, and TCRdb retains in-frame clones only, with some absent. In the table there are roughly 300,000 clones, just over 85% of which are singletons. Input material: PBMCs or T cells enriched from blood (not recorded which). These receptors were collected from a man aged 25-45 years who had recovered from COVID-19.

CDR3 sequence: CASQGLGYEQYF. CDR3 in DNA: TGTGCCAGCCAGGGGCTGGGGTACGAGCAGTACTTC. The rearrangement joins TRBV27 to TRBJ2-7, with a weak D call TRBD1 (6 bases). Trimming stripped 8 bases from V and 4 bases from J, with 12 bases between. CDR3 length equals 12 residues. Germline CDR1 and CDR2: MNHEY and SMNVEV (reference sequence).

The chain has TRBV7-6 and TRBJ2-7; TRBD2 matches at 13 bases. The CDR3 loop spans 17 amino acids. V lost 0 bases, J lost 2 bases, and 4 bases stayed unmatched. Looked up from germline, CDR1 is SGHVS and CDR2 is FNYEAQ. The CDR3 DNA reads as TGTGCCAGCAGCTTAGCTGCCGGACTAGCGGGAGCCTACGAGCAGTACTTC. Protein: CASSLAAGLAGAYEQYF.

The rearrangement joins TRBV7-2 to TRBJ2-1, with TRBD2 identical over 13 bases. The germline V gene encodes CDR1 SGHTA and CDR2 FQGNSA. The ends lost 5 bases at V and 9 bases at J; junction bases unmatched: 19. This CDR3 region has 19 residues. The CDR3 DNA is TGTGCCAGCAGCCACTCGAGGAGACTAGCGGGAGGTATATTTCGTGAGCAGTTCTTC. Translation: CASSHSRRLAGGIFREQFF.

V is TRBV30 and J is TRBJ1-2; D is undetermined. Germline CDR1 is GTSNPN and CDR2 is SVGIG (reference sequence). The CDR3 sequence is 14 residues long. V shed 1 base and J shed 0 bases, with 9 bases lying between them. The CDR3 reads CAWSGTLANYGYTF. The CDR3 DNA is TGTGCCTGGAGTGGGACTTTAGCTAACTATGGCTACACCTTC.

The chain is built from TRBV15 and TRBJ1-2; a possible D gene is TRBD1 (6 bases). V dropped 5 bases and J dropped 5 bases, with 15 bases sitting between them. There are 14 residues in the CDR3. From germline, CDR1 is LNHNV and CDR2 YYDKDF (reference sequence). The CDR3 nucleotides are TGTGCCACCAGCCTAGGACAGACCGATTATGGCTACACCTTC. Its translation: CATSLGQTDYGYTF.

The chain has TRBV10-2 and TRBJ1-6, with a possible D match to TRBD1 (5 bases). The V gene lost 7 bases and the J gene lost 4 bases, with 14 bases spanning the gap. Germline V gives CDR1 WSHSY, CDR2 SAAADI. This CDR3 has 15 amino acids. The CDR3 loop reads CASMGLTGYNSPLHF. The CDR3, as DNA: TGCGCCAGCATGGGGCTCACCGGTTATAATTCACCCCTCCACTTT.

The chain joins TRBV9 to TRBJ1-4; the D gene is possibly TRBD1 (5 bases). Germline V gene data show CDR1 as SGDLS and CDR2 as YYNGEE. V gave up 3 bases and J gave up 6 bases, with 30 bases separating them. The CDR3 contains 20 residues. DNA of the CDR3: TGTGCCAGCAGCGACTCCTCGTGGGGGGGTCAAGGCGAATTGGATGAAAAACTGTTTTTT. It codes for CASSDSSWGGQGELDEKLFF.

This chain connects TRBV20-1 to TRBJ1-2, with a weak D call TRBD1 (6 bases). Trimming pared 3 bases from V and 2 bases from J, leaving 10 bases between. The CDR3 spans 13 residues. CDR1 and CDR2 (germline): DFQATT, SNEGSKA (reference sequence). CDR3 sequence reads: CSASRQANYGYTF. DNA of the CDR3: TGCAGTGCTAGTCGACAGGCCAACTATGGCTACACCTTC.

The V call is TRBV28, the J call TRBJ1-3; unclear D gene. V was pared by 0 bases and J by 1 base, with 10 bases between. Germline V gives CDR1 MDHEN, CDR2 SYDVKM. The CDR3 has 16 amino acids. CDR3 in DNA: TGTGCCAGCAGTTTATGGGGCGGACTATCTGGAAACACCATATATTTT. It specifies CASSLWGGLSGNTIYF.

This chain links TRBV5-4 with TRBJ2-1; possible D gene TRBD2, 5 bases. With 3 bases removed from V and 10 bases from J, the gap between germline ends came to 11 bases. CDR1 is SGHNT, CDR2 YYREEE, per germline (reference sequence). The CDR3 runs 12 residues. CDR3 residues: CASSYSDYEQFF. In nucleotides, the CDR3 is TGTGCCAGCAGCTATTCCGACTACGAGCAGTTCTTC.

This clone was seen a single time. The CDR3 loop is CATSRGRDRGLDEQYF. In DNA, the CDR3 is TGTGCCACCAGCAGAGGTCGGGACAGGGGGCTCGACGAGCAGTACTTC. The chain uses TRBV15 and TRBJ2-7; 12 nucleotides align to TRBD1. Germline lookup yields CDR1 LNHNV and CDR2 YYDKDF (reference sequence). The J segment lost 5 bases and the V segment lost 1 base, leaving 6 bases of the junction unmatched. The CDR3 consists of 16 residues.

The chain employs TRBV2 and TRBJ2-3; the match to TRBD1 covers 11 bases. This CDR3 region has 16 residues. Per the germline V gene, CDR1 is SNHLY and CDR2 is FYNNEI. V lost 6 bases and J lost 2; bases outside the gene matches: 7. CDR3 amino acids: CASRMGTGGFTDTQYF. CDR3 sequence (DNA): TGTGCCAGCAGGATGGGGACAGGGGGTTTCACAGATACGCAGTATTTT.

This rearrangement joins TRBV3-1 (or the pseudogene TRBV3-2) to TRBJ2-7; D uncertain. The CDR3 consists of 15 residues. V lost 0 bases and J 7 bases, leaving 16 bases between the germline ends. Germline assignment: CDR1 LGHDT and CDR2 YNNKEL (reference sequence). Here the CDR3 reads CASSQDNPRFGEQYF. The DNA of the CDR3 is TGTGCCAGCAGCCAAGATAACCCCAGATTCGGGGAGCAGTACTTC.

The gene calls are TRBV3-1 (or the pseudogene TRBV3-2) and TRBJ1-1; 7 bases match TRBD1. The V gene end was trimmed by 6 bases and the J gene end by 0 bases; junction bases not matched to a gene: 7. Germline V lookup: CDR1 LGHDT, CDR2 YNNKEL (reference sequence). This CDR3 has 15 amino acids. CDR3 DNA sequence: TGTGCCAGCAGGAATTGGGACAGTTTGAACACTGAAGCTTTCTTT. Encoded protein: CASRNWDSLNTEAFF.

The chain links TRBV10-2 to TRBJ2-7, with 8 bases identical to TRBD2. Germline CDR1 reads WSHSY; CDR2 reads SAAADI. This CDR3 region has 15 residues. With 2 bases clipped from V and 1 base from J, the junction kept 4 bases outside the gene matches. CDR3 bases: TGCGCCAGCAGTGAGCAGGCGGGAGGATCCTACGAGCAGTACTTC. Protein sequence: CASSEQAGGSYEQYF.

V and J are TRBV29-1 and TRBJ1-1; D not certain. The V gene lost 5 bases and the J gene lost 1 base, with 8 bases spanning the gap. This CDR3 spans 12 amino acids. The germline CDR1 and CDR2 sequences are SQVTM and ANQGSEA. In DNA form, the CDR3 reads TGCAGCGTTTTGAGGCAGAACACTGAAGCTTTCTTT. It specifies CSVLRQNTEAFF.

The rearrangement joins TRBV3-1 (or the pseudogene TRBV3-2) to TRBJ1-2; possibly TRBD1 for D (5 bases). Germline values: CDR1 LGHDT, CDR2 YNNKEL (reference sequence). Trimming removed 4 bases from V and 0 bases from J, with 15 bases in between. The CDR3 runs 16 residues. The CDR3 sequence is CASSPRGGRSNYGYTF. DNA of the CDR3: TGTGCCAGCAGCCCGAGGGGAGGGCGATCTAACTATGGCTACACCTTC.

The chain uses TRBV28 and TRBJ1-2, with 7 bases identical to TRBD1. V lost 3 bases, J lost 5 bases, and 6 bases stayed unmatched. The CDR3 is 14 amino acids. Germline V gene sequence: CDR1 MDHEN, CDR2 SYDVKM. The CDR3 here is CASSFTRDSYGYTF. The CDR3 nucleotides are TGTGCCAGCAGTTTTACCCGGGACAGTTATGGCTACACCTTC.

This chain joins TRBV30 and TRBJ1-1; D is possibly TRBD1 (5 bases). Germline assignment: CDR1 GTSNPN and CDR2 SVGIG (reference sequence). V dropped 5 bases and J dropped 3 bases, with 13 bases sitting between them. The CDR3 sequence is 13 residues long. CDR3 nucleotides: TGTGCCTGGGCTTCGGGGGGGGACACTGAAGCTTTCTTT. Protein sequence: CAWASGGDTEAFF.

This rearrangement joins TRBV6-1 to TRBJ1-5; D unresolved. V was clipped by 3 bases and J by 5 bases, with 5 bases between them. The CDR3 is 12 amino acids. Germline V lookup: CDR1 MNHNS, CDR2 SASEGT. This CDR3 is CASSDGDQPQHF. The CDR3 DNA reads TGTGCCAGCAGTGACGGGGATCAGCCCCAGCATTTT.

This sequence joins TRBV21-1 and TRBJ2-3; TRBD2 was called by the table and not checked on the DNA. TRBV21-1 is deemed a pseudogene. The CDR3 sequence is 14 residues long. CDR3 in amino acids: CASSKVSGTDTQYF. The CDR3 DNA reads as TGTGCCAGCAGCAAAGTTAGCGGCACAGATACGCAGTATTTT.

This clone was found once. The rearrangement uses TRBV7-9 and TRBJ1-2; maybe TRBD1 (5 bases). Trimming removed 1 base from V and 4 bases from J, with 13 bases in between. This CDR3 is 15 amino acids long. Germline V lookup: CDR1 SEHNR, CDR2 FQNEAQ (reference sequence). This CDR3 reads CASSLVRGQSYGYTF. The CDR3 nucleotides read TGTGCCAGCAGCTTAGTTAGGGGCCAAAGCTATGGCTACACCTTC. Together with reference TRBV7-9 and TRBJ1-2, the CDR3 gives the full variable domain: DTGVSQNPRHKITKRGQNVTFRCDPISEHNRLYWYRQTLGQGPEFLTYFQNEAQLEKSRLLSDRFSAERPKGSFSTLEIQRTEQGDSAMYLCASSLVRGQSYGYTFGSGTRLTVV.

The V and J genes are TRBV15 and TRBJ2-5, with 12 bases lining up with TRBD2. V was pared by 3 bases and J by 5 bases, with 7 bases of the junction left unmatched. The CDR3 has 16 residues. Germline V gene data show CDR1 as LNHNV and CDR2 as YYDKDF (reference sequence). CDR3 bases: TGTGCCACCAGCAGTATCCTAGCGGGAGGGCCTGAGACCCAGTACTTC. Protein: CATSSILAGGPETQYF.